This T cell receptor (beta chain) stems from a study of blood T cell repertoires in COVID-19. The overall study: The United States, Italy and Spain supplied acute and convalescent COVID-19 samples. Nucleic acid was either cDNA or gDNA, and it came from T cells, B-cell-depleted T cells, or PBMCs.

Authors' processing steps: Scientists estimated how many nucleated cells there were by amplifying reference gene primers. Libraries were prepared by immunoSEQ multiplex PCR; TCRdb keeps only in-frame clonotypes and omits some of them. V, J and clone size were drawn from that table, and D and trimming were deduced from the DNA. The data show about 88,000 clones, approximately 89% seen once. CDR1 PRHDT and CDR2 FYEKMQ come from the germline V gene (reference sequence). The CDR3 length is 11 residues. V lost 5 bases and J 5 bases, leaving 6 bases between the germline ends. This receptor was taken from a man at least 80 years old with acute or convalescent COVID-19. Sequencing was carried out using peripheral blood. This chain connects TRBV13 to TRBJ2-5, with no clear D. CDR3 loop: CASSPLETQYF. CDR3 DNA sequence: TGTGCCAGCAGCCCACTCGAGACCCAGTACTTC.